The present TCR beta chain was sequenced within a study of low-dose radiotherapy and immunotherapy resistance in tumors. Regarding time point: before trial treatment. Germline-derived CDR1 and CDR2 are SGDLS and YYNGEE. V was clipped by 2 bases and J by 4 bases, with 15 bases between them. The CDR3 length is 16 residues. Gene-specific TRAV and TRBV primers were used for first-strand cDNA, covering alpha and beta chains. For amplifying TCRs, the PCR ran for about 22 cycles with Phusion, which was used together with a constant-region primer and the adapter on the V primers. TCRdb re-derived calls from the reads in MiXCR, one entry per CDR3 protein. The sample has 80,000 to 90,000 distinct CDR3 sequences, roughly a sixth seen once.

The sequenced sample was PBMCs, obtained before treatment. This clonotype was obtained from a male donor with prostate cancer. The V and J genes are TRBV9 and TRBJ2-2; perhaps D is TRBD1 or TRBD2 (6 bases each). The CDR3 is CASSVMGGVGTGELFF. In DNA form, the CDR3 reads TGTGCCAGCAGCGTCATGGGGGGCGTTGGCACCGGGGAGCTGTTTTTT. The whole variable domain, filled in from reference TRBV9 and TRBJ2-2, reads DSGVTQTPKHLITATGQRVTLRCSPRSGDLSVYWYQQSLDQGLQFLIQYYNGEERAKGNILERFSAQQFPDLHSELNLSSLELGDSALYFCASSVMGGVGTGELFFGEGSRLTVL.